This T cell receptor beta chain was captured by sequencing in a study of blood T cells in healthy people across ages. Study at large: Template switching picked up about one barcoded beta molecule for each two T cells. Study-wide results and caveats: Long-lived donors exceeded aged donors in naive CD4+ cells and diversity.

This CDR3 has 14 amino acids. Germline V lookup: CDR1 LGHDT, CDR2 YNNKEL (reference sequence). Unmatched junction bases numbered 1, after V lost 2 bases and J lost 3 bases. In regard to this clonotype: Its cognate antigen is unknown.

Then a second PCR, running roughly 7 to 11 cycles, was carried out with a sample-barcoded 5' primer and a J-beta primer mix. A template-switch adaptor containing 12 random nucleotides labeled each cDNA molecule. A single record per CDR3 protein comes from TCRdb applying MiXCR to the 5' RACE reads. The data hold 700,000 to 800,000 distinct CDR3 sequences, with 40% to 45% observed a single time. Whenever a sample was processed, at least 6 million PBMCs were isolated. Sequences were obtained from blood. The chain employs TRBV3-1 and TRBJ1-1; TRBD1 aligns across 9 bases. The receptor's source is a woman aged 55-70 years in good health. CDR3 nucleotides: TGTGCCAGCAGCCAATGGACAGGGGACACTGAAGCTTTCTTT. Protein product: CASSQWTGDTEAFF. Complete variable domain (other parts from reference TRBV3-1 and TRBJ1-1): DTAVSQTPKYLVTQMGNDKSIKCEQNLGHDTMYWYKQDSKKFLKIMFSYNNKELIINETVPNRFSPKSPDKAHLNLHINSLELGDSAVYFCASSQWTGDTEAFFGQGTRLTVV.